This T cell receptor beta chain was retrieved from a study of radiotherapy plus CTLA-4 blockade in lung cancer. Libraries were prepared by immunoSEQ multiplex PCR; TCRdb keeps only in-frame clonotypes and omits some of them. Here the sample spans roughly 88,000 clones, 83% being singletons. In this sample, this clone turned up once. From germline, CDR1 is GTSNPN and CDR2 SVGIG (reference sequence). The CDR3 has 11 amino acids. V lost 1 base and J 3 bases, leaving 4 bases between the germline ends. Sequenced material: peripheral blood, taken from a patient treated with radiotherapy plus ipilimumab. This TCR was recovered from a human donor with non-small cell lung cancer who had stable disease on radiotherapy plus ipilimumab. The chain uses TRBV30 and TRBJ2-7; D remains unclear. The chain's CDR3 is CAWSGNYEQYF. Here the CDR3 DNA reads TGTGCCTGGAGTGGGAACTACGAGCAGTACTTC.